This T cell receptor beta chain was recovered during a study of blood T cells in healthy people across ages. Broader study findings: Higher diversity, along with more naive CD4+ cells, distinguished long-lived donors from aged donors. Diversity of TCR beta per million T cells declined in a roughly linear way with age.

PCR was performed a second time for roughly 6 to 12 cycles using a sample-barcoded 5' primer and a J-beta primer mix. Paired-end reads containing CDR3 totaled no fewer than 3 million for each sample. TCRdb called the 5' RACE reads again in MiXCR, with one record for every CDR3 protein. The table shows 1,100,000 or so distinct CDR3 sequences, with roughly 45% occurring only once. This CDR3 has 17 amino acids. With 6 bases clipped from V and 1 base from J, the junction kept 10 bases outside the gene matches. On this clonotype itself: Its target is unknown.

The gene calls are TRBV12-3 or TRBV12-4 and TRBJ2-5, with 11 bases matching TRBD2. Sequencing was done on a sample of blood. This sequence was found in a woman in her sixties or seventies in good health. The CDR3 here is CASSRNTSGRFQETQYF. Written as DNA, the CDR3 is TGTGCCAGCAGCCGGAATACTAGCGGGAGATTCCAAGAGACCCAGTACTTC.